The sequence of this T cell receptor (beta chain) was determined in a study of blood T cells in healthy people across ages. Findings and limits, study-wide: Diversity figures based on one million T cells were deemed too low.

On this clonotype itself: Its antigen is still unknown.

The authors drew about 10 milliliters of peripheral blood from each donor. No fewer than 6 micrograms of total RNA were isolated from every sample. V dropped 0 bases and J dropped 2 bases, with 6 bases sitting between them. The length of the CDR3 is 14 residues. Per germline, CDR1 SGHDT and CDR2 YYEEEE. Through a sample-barcoded 5' primer and a J-beta primer mix, a second PCR was run for roughly 6 to 12 cycles. Each cDNA molecule, via a template-switch adaptor with 12 random nucleotides, was tagged. TCRdb fed the 5' RACE reads into MiXCR, producing one record per CDR3 protein. The sample yields hundreds of thousands of distinct CDR3 sequences, over 45% seen once.

The clonotype comes from a woman aged 55-75 years in good health. The chain combines TRBV5-6 with TRBJ2-4; possibly TRBD1 for D (5 bases). What was sequenced was blood. CDR3: CASSLGQTKNIQYF. The CDR3 DNA reads as TGTGCCAGCAGCTTGGGACAGACCAAAAACATTCAGTACTTC.